This T cell receptor beta chain was captured by sequencing in a study of T-cell reconstitution after alpha-beta-depleted transplantation in children. Overall study findings and caveats: Most T-cell counts and diversity one year after the transplant came from T cells that were newly produced. At day 60, the high TCRbeta diversity found in some patients originated from recipient T cells and thymic progenitors that had survived. Expanded clones from the graft, numbering several hundred, reportedly supplied alpha-beta T cells about two months after transplant.

This clonotype was seen repeatedly, ten times or more. Its antigen is undetermined. Unique molecular identifiers were incorporated during preparation of the TCRbeta library. TCRdb fed the PCR reads into MiXCR, producing one record per CDR3 protein. The sample lists about 240,000 distinct CDR3 sequences; about 26% were seen once. The receptor comes from a girl between 2 and 10 years old with Fanconi anemia, due to receive a stem cell transplant. Here the sequenced sample was PBMCs, taken before TCRalphabeta/CD19-depleted stem cell transplant.

This CDR3 is CSATPRGGYQETQYF. DNA for the CDR3: TGCAGTGCCACCCCGAGGGGGGGCTACCAAGAGACCCAGTACTTC. The rearrangement joins TRBV20-1 to TRBJ2-5; D perhaps matches TRBD2 (7 bases). Trimming stripped 6 bases from V and 0 bases from J, with 17 bases between. The CDR3 contains 15 residues. Germline V gene lookup returns CDR1 DFQATT and CDR2 SNEGSKA (reference sequence).